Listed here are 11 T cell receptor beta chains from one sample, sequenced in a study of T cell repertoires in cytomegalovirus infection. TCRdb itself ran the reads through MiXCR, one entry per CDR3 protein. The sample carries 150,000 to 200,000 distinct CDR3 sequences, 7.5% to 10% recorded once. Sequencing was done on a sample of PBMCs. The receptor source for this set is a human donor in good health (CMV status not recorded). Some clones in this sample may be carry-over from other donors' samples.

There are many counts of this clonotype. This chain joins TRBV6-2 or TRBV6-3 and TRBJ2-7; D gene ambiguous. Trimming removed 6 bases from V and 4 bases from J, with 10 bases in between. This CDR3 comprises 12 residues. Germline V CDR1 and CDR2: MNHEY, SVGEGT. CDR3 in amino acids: CASSPHSYEQYF. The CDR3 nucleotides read TGTGCCAGCAGCCCCCATTCTTACGAGCAGTACTTC.

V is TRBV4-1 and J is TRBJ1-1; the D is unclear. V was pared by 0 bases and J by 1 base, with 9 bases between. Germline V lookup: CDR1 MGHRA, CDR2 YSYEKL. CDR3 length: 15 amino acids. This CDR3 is CASSQERLPNTEAFF. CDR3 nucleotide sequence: TGCGCCAGCAGCCAAGAAAGGTTACCGAACACTGAAGCTTTCTTT.

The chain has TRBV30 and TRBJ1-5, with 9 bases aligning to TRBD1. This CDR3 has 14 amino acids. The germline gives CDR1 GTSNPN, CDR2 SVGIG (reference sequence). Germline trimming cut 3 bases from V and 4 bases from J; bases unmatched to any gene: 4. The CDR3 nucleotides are TGTGCCTGGAGGGGGACAGGGCCGAATCAGCCCCAGCATTTT. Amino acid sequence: CAWRGTGPNQPQHF.

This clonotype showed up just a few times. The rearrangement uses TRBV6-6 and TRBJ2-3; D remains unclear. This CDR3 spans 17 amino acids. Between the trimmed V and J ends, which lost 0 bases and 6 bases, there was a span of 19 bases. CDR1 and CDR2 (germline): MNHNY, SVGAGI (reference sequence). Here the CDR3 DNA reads TGTGCCAGCAGTTACTCGAAGAATTACCGGGCCGGGGATACGCAGTATTTT. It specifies CASSYSKNYRAGDTQYF.

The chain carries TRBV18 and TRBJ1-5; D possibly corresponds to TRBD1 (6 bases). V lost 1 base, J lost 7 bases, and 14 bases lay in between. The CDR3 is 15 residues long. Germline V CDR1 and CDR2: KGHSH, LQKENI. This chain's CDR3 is CASSPRDGGSQPQHF. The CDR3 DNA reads TGTGCCAGCTCACCACGTGACGGGGGCTCCCAGCCCCAGCATTTT.

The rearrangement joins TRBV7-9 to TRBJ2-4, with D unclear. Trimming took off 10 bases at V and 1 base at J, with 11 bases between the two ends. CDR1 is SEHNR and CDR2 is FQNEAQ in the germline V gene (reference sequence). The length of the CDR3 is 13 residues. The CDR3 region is CATSVGAKNIQYF. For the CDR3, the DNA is TGTGCCACCTCGGTGGGGGCCAAAAACATTCAGTACTTC. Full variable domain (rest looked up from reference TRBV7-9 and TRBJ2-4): DTGVSQNPRHKITKRGQNVTFRCDPISEHNRLYWYRQTLGQGPEFLTYFQNEAQLEKSRLLSDRFSAERPKGSFSTLEIQRTEQGDSAMYLCATSVGAKNIQYFGAGTRLSVL.

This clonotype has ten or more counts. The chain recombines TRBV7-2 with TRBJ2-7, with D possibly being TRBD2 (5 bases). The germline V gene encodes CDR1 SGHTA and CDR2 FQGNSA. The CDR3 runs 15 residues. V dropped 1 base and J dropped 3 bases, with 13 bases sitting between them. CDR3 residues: CASSLGMNRDYEQYF. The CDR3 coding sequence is TGTGCCAGCAGCTTAGGAATGAACCGGGACTACGAGCAGTACTTC. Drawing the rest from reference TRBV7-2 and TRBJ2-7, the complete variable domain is GAGVSQSPSNKVTEKGKDVELRCDPISGHTALYWYRQSLGQGLEFLIYFQGNSAPDKSGLPSDRFSAERTGGSVSTLTIQRTQQEDSAVYLCASSLGMNRDYEQYFGPGTRLTVT.

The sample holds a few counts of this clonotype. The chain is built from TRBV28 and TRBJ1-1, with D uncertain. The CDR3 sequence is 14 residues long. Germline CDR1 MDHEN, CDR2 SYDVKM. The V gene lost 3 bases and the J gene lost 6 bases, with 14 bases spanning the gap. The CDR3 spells CASSFTGQDSEAFF. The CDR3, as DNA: TGTGCCAGCAGTTTCACCGGGCAGGACTCTGAAGCTTTCTTT.

The CDR3, as DNA: TGCGCCAGCAGCGCGTTCCTGACAGCTGAAGCTTTCTTT. Amino acids: CASSAFLTAEAFF. V usage is TRBV5-1 and J usage is TRBJ1-1, with D possibly TRBD1 on 5 matching bases. V was trimmed by 4 bases and J by 6 bases, leaving 13 bases between them. The CDR3 is 13 residues long. CDR1 is SGHRS, CDR2 YFSETQ, per germline. The variable domain in full, with the rest retrieved from reference TRBV5-1 and TRBJ1-1, is KAGVTQTPRYLIKTRGQQVTLSCSPISGHRSVSWYQQTPGQGLQFLFEYFSETQRNKGNFPGRFSGRQFSNSRSEMNVSTLELGDSALYLCASSAFLTAEAFFGQGTRLTVV.

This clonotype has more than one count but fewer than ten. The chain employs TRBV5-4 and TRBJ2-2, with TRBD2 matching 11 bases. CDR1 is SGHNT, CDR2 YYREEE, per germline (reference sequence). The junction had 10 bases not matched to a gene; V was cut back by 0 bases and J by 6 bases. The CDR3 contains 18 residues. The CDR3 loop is CASSLDRGLAGISGELFF. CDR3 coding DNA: TGTGCCAGCAGCTTGGACCGAGGACTAGCGGGTATCTCCGGGGAGCTGTTTTTT.

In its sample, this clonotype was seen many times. In DNA, the CDR3 is TGCAGTGCTAGAGGTACAGGGTCGGTCAAAAACATTCAGTACTTC. This encodes CSARGTGSVKNIQYF. The V call is TRBV20-1, the J call TRBJ2-4; a possible D gene is TRBD1 (6 bases). The V and J ends lost 1 base and 3 bases respectively, with 13 bases between them. Germline assignment: CDR1 DFQATT and CDR2 SNEGSKA (reference sequence). The CDR3 extends over 15 amino acids.